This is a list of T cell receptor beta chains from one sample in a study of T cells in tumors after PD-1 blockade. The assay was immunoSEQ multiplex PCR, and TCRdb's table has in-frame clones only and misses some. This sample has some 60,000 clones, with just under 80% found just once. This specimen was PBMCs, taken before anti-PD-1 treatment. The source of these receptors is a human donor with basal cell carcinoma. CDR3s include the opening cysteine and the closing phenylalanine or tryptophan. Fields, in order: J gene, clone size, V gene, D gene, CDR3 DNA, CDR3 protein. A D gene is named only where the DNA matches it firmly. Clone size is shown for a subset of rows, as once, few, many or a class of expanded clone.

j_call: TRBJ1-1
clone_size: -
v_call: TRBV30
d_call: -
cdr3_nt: TGTGCCTGGGTGGAGACAACCCGACGGGCGAACACTGAAGCTTTCTTT
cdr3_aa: CAWVETTRRANTEAFF

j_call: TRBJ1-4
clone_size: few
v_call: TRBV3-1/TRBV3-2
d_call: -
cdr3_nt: TGTGCCAGCAGCCTAAGGATTGAACAGCTTGAAAAACTGTTTTTT
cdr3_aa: CASSLRIEQLEKLFF

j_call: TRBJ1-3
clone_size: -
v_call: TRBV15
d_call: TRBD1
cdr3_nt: TGTGCCACCAGCAGGCCGGGACAGGGGAATTCTGGAAACACCATATATTTT
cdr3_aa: CATSRPGQGNSGNTIYF

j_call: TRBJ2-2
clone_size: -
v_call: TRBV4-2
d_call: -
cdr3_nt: TGTGCCAGCAGCCAAGGGAATAGGCCTTTCACCGGGGAGCTGTTTTTT
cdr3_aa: CASSQGNRPFTGELFF

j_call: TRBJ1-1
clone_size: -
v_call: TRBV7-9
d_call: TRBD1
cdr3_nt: TGTGCCAGCAGCTTAAACAGGGGGGGCACTGAAGCTTTCTTT
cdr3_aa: CASSLNRGGTEAFF

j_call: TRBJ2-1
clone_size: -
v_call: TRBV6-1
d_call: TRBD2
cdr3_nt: TGTGCCAGCAGTGAAGGGACTAGCGGGCTTCACGGTGAGCAGTTCTTC
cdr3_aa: CASSEGTSGLHGEQFF

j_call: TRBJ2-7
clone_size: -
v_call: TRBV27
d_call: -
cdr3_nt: TGTGCCAGCAGACCCGGGCCCCGACAGATTACCTACGAGCAGTACTTC
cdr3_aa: CASRPGPRQITYEQYF

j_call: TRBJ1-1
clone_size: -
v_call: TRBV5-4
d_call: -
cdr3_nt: TGTGCCAGCAGCTTGGACGGACTCGGGAACACTGAAGCTTTCTTT
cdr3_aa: CASSLDGLGNTEAFF

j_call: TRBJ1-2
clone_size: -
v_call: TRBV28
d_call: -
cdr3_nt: TGTGCCAGCAGTCCCGGGAGGTTTGATGGCTACACCTTC
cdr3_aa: CASSPGRFDGYTF

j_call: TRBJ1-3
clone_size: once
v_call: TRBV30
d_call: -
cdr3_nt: TGTGCCTGGAACGTCGGATTCTCTGGAAACACCATATATTTT
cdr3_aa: CAWNVGFSGNTIYF

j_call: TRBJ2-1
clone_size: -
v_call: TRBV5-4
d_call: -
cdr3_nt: TGTGCCAGCAGCTTGGACAGGGCCTCCTACAATGAGCAGTTCTTC
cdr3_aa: CASSLDRASYNEQFF

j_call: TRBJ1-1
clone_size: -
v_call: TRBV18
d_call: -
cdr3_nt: TGTGCCAGCTCACCACCGATGGGTTCCGCTGAAGCTTTCTTT
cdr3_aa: CASSPPMGSAEAFF

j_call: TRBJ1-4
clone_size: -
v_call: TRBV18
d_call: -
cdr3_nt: TGTGCCAGCTCAAAAGACACCGAAGAGGAAAAACTGTTTTTT
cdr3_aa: CASSKDTEEEKLFF

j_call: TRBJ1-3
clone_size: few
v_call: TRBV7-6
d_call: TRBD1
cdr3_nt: TGTGCCAGCAGCTTGCCGGGACAGGGAGTGACCATATATTTT
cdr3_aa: CASSLPGQGVTIYF

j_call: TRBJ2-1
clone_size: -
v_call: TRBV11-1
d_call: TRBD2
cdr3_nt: TGTGCCAGCAGCCCCCTGGCGGGGGGATCCTACAATGAGCAGTTCTTC
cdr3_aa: CASSPLAGGSYNEQFF

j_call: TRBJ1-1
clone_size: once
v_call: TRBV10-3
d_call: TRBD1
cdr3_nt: TGTGCCATCAGTGGACCGACAGGGGAGAGAACTGAAGCTTTCTTT
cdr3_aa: CAISGPTGERTEAFF

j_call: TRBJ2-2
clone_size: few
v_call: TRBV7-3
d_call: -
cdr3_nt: TGTGCCAGCAGCTCCCGTGTGGCCGGGGAGCTGTTTTTT
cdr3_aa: CASSSRVAGELFF

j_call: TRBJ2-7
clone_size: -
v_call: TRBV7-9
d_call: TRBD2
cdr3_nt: TGTGCCAGCAGCCCCCGACTAGCGGGGGACCACTACGAGCAGTACTTC
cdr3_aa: CASSPRLAGDHYEQYF

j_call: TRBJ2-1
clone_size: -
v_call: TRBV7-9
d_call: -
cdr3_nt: TGTGCCAGCAGCCTGGGTAGCGGAGACTACAATGAGCAGTTCTTC
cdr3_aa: CASSLGSGDYNEQFF

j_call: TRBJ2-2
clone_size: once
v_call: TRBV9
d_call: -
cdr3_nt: TGTGCCAGTGAAAACGGTGCGCACACCGGGGAGCTGTTTTTT
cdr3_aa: CASENGAHTGELFF

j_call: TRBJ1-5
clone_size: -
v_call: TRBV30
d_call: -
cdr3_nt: TGTGCCTGGAGTGTTGACTACAATCAGCCCCAGCATTTT
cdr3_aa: CAWSVDYNQPQHF

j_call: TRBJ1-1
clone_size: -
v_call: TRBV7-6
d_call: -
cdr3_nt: TGTGCCAGCAGCTTATCTGAGGACACTGAAGCTTTCTTT
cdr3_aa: CASSLSEDTEAFF

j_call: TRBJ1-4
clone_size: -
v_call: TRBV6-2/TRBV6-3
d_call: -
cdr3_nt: TGTGCCAGCAGTTATTCCGAAAAACTGTTTTTT
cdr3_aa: CASSYSEKLFF

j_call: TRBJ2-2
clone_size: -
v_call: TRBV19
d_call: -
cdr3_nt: TGTGCCAGTAGTCGGGGGGCGGGGACCGGGGAGCTGTTTTTT
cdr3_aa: CASSRGAGTGELFF

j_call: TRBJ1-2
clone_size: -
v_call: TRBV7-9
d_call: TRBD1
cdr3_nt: TGTGCCAGCAGCCGCCGGGACAGCGGACCCTCTAACTATGGCTACACCTTC
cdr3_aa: CASSRRDSGPSNYGYTF

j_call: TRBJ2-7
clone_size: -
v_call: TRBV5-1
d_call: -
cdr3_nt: TGCGCCAGCAGCTCTTCGGGACAGCGGGAGGAGCAGTACTTC
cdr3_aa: CASSSSGQREEQYF

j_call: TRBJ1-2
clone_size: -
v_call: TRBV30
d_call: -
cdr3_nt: TGTGCCTGGAGAATCTCTCAGTGGCTGGGAGGCTACACCTTC
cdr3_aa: CAWRISQWLGGYTF

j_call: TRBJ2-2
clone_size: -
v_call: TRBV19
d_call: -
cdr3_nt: TGTGCCATAGGGACGTGGACCGGGGAGCTGTTTTTT
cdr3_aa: CAIGTWTGELFF

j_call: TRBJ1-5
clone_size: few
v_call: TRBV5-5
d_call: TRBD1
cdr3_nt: TGTGCCAGCAGCCAAACATTCCGGGACAGGGTTGTGGACCAGCCCCAGCATTTT
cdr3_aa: CASSQTFRDRVVDQPQHF

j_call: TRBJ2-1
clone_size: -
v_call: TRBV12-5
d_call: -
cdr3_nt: TGTGCTAGTGGTTTGGGGCAGTACAATGAGCAGTTCTTC
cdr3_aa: CASGLGQYNEQFF

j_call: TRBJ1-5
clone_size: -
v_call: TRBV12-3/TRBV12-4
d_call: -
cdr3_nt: TGTGCCAGCAGGGCCACAGGGAATCAGCCCCAGCATTTT
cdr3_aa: CASRATGNQPQHF

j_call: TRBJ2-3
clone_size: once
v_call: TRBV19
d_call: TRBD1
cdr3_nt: TGTGCCAGTAGTTCCCAGGGGGGCACAGATACGCAGTATTTT
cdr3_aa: CASSSQGGTDTQYF

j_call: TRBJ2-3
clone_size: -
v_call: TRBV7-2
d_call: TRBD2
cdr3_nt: TGTGCCAGCAGCAAGACTAGCGGGGGGGCCGGGGATACGCAGTATTTT
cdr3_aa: CASSKTSGGAGDTQYF